These 25 T cell receptor beta chains came from one sample sequenced in a study of cytomegalovirus exposure and HLA in healthy donors. Vbeta (60) and Jbeta (13) primers were used in the PCR. Sequenced by immunoSEQ multiplex PCR; TCRdb stores in-frame clones only, minus some. Seen here are fewer than 250,000 clones, 82% observed once, and the top ten hold about 6.4%. The sequencing input was PBMCs. The receptors stem from a man between 40 and 49 years old in good health and CMV-seropositive.

The chain has TRBV7-3 and TRBJ1-1; 10 bases are a match to TRBD1. This CDR3 is 13 amino acids long. CDR1 SGHTA and CDR2 FQGTGA come from the germline V gene. The trim removed 4 bases at V and 6 bases at J, leaving 2 bases unmatched. CDR3 sequence reads: CASSSDRGAEAFF. CDR3 in DNA: TGTGCCAGCAGCTCGGACAGGGGGGCTGAAGCTTTCTTT.

J is TRBJ2-2 and V is TRBV21-1; TRBD2 was called by the table and not checked on the DNA. TRBV21-1 is marked as a pseudogene. The CDR3 is 13 amino acids. CDR3 in DNA: TGTGCCAGCCAGCGGTCGAACACCGGGGAGCTGTTTTTT. Protein product: CASQRSNTGELFF.

This clone appeared a few times. CDR3: CASSFRDRDTEAFF. The CDR3 DNA reads TGTGCCAGCAGCTTCCGGGACAGGGACACTGAAGCTTTCTTT. J is TRBJ1-1 and V is TRBV5-6, with TRBD1 identical over 9 bases. Germline loops: CDR1 SGHDT, CDR2 YYEEEE. Trimming removed 2 bases from V and 3 bases from J; junction bases left unmatched: 2. The CDR3 has 14 amino acids.

This chain connects TRBV18 to TRBJ1-5, with unresolved D. Germline values: CDR1 KGHSH, CDR2 LQKENI. This CDR3 has 13 residues. V was cut by 4 bases and J by 4 bases, with 8 bases left in between. CDR3 coding DNA: TGTGCCAGCTCACGAAGCCCAAATCAGCCCCAGCATTTT. Its translation: CASSRSPNQPQHF.

This clone was detected once. The chain has TRBV29-1 and TRBJ2-2; TRBD2 matches at 8 bases. The CDR3 is 14 residues long. Germline CDR1 and CDR2: SQVTM and ANQGSEA. The V gene end was trimmed by 7 bases and the J gene end by 0 bases; junction bases not matched to a gene: 4. This CDR3 is CSATSGSNTGELFF. Here the CDR3 DNA reads TGCAGCGCCACTAGCGGATCGAACACCGGGGAGCTGTTTTTT.

This chain links TRBV6-1 with TRBJ2-7; 9 positions match TRBD2. The CDR3 is made up of 15 amino acids. V was pared by 4 bases and J by 0 bases, with 4 bases of the junction left unmatched. CDR1 is MNHNS, CDR2 SASEGT, per germline. The CDR3 DNA follows: TGTGCCAGCAGTGCCTTAGCGGGAGTCTCCTACGAGCAGTACGTC. This sequence encodes CASSALAGVSYEQYV.

This clone was recorded a few times. CDR3 sequence reads: CATSEGVRLGGYTF. Written as DNA, the CDR3 is TGTGCCACCAGCGAGGGTGTCAGGCTTGGGGGCTACACCTTC. The chain links TRBV15 to TRBJ1-2; D uncertain. Germline CDR1 LNHNV, CDR2 YYDKDF (reference sequence). The V gene lost 5 bases and the J gene lost 8 bases, with 18 bases spanning the gap. The CDR3 totals 14 residues.

The chain joins TRBV4-2 to TRBJ2-1, with 8 bases lining up with TRBD2. This CDR3 has 17 residues. Germline-derived CDR1 and CDR2 are LGHNA and YNFKEQ. The V and J ends lost 3 bases and 3 bases, in that order; junction bases with no gene match: 10. The CDR3 region has the DNA TGTGCCAGCAGCCACTCCCCGGGCGCGGGAGGCTACAATGAGCAGTTCTTC. It encodes CASSHSPGAGGYNEQFF.

The genes are TRBV7-9 and TRBJ2-1, with D hard to call. Germline V gene data show CDR1 as SEHNR and CDR2 as FQNEAQ (reference sequence). V was shortened by 5 bases and J by 6 bases, with 8 bases between the two germline ends. This CDR3 is built from 12 residues. CDR3: CASSRSSNEQFF. The CDR3 DNA reads TGTGCCAGCAGCAGATCTAGCAATGAGCAGTTCTTC.

This clone was seen a handful of times. The V and J genes are TRBV12-5 and TRBJ1-1, with TRBD1 as a possible D gene (5 bases). V shed 6 bases and J shed 5 bases, with 13 bases lying between them. This CDR3 has 13 residues. Germline CDR1 LGHNT, CDR2 FRNRAP. CDR3 sequence: CASGGEAGTEAFF. In DNA, the CDR3 is TGTGCTAGTGGAGGGGAGGCGGGGACTGAAGCTTTCTTT.

This rearrangement joins TRBV2 to TRBJ2-1; TRBD2 agrees at 11 bases. CDR1 and CDR2 from the germline V gene are SNHLY and FYNNEI. The CDR3 has 17 residues. J gave up 3 bases and V 5 bases, and 9 bases lay outside the gene matches. CDR3 sequence: CASSTKPGLAVYNEQFF. In DNA form, the CDR3 reads TGTGCCAGCAGTACAAAACCGGGACTAGCGGTCTACAATGAGCAGTTCTTC.

The chain couples TRBV7-9 to TRBJ2-2, with 7 bases that match TRBD1. The CDR3 has 16 amino acids. CDR1 and CDR2 from the germline V gene are SEHNR and FQNEAQ (reference sequence). Unmatched junction bases numbered 5, after V lost 3 bases and J lost 1 base. CDR3 DNA sequence: TGTGCCAGCAGCTTCGACAGGGTGTGGAACACCGGGGAGCTGTTTTTT. This codes for CASSFDRVWNTGELFF.

This chain links TRBV13 with TRBJ1-6; D is unclear. Trimming removed 5 bases at V and 10 bases at J, with 12 bases between. This CDR3 is built from 13 residues. Germline lookup yields CDR1 PRHDT and CDR2 FYEKMQ (reference sequence). The CDR3 sequence: CASSVNTVSPLHF. DNA for the CDR3: TGTGCCAGCAGCGTTAATACGGTGTCACCCCTCCACTTT.

The chain uses TRBV18 and TRBJ1-5; D unclear. Trimming stripped 6 bases from V and 6 bases from J, with 12 bases between. Per germline, CDR1 KGHSH and CDR2 LQKENI. The CDR3 extends over 13 amino acids. The CDR3 region has the DNA TGTGCCAGCTCCTCCTTAGATAGTCAGCCCCAGCATTTT. Its translation: CASSSLDSQPQHF.

The chain links TRBV2 to TRBJ2-7; TRBD1 matches at 10 bases. The CDR3 spans 16 residues. The V gene's germline CDR1 is SNHLY and CDR2 FYNNEI. V lost 6 bases, J lost 2 bases, and 10 bases stayed unmatched. The CDR3 DNA reads as TGTGCCAGCAGGGGACAGGGGAGGAGTTGGACCTACGAGCAGTACGTC. Translated: CASRGQGRSWTYEQYV.

V usage is TRBV7-3 and J usage is TRBJ2-1; 10 bases are a match to TRBD2. This CDR3 is 15 amino acids long. From germline, CDR1 is SGHTA and CDR2 FQGTGA. Unmatched junction bases numbered 14, after V lost 8 bases and J lost 10 bases. The CDR3: CASRVGTSDGGEQFF. For the CDR3, the DNA is TGTGCCAGCCGCGTAGGGACTAGCGACGGGGGGGAGCAGTTCTTC.

This chain links TRBV30 with TRBJ2-1; 8 bases align to TRBD2. V lost 5 bases, J lost 6 bases, and 9 bases stayed unmatched. Germline lookup yields CDR1 GTSNPN and CDR2 SVGIG (reference sequence). CDR3 length: 14 residues. This CDR3 is CAWSYTGGRNEQFF. CDR3 nucleotide sequence: TGTGCCTGGTCGTACACGGGAGGGCGCAATGAGCAGTTCTTC.

The V call is TRBV18, the J call TRBJ2-5; 7 bases match TRBD1. CDR1 KGHSH and CDR2 LQKENI come from the germline V gene. This CDR3 is built from 15 residues. J gave up 3 bases and V 4 bases, and 8 bases lay outside the gene matches. This chain's CDR3 is CASSLGLDREETQYF. CDR3 sequence (DNA): TGTGCCAGCTCACTCGGCCTTGACAGGGAAGAGACCCAGTACTTC.

The genes are TRBV6-1 and TRBJ2-3; the D gene is possibly TRBD2 (6 bases). Between the trimmed V and J ends, which lost 1 base and 5 bases, there was a span of 13 bases. Germline V lookup: CDR1 MNHNS, CDR2 SASEGT. The CDR3 contains 15 residues. CDR3 in DNA: TGTGCCAGCAGTGAAGGCCCAGGGCGGGGAGATACGCAGTATTTT. Encoded protein: CASSEGPGRGDTQYF.

The chain is built from TRBV27 and TRBJ1-1, with D possibly matching TRBD1 (6 bases). The V and J ends lost 3 bases and 2 bases respectively, with 10 bases between them. The CDR3 loop spans 14 amino acids. From germline, CDR1 is MNHEY and CDR2 SMNVEV (reference sequence). DNA of the CDR3: TGTGCCAGCAGTTTCGCAGGGGTTAACACTGAAGCTTTCTTT. Amino acid sequence: CASSFAGVNTEAFF.

Only a few counts were recorded for this clone. The V gene is TRBV2, the J gene TRBJ2-7, with 10 bases that match TRBD1. The CDR3 covers 16 residues. V lost 5 bases and J lost 0; bases outside the gene matches: 7. Germline V CDR1 and CDR2: SNHLY, FYNNEI. The CDR3 loop is CASSRARDRGSYEQYF. The CDR3 DNA is TGTGCCAGCAGTAGGGCGAGGGACAGGGGCTCCTACGAGCAGTACTTC.

The V and J genes are TRBV9 and TRBJ1-5; no reliable D call. CDR1 SGDLS and CDR2 YYNGEE come from the germline V gene. The CDR3 totals 17 residues. Trimming took off 0 bases at V and 0 bases at J, with 13 bases between the two ends. CDR3 amino acids: CASSVGADPYSNQPQHF. DNA of the CDR3: TGTGCCAGCAGCGTAGGGGCAGACCCGTATAGCAATCAGCCCCAGCATTTT.

V is TRBV15 and J is TRBJ2-3; 7 bases are a match to TRBD2. Germline V gene data show CDR1 as LNHNV and CDR2 as YYDKDF (reference sequence). V lost 4 bases to trimming and J lost 2 bases; unmatched junction nucleotides: 6. The CDR3 has 15 amino acids. The CDR3, as DNA: TGTGCCACCAGCATCTCACGGGAGGTCACAGATACGCAGTATTTT. As protein: CATSISREVTDTQYF.

The CDR3 DNA reads TGCGCCAGCAGCTGGGGGGGAGGAAATTCCTACGAGCAGTACTTC. Its protein is CASSWGGGNSYEQYF. This sequence joins TRBV5-1 and TRBJ2-7; 7 bases match TRBD2. V lost 3 bases to trimming and J lost 1 base; unmatched junction nucleotides: 7. The CDR3 sequence is 15 residues long. Germline lookup yields CDR1 SGHRS and CDR2 YFSETQ.

The genes are TRBV5-1 and TRBJ1-1; possibly TRBD1 for D (6 bases). V lost 4 bases to trimming and J lost 1 base, with 17 bases between them. This CDR3 contains 16 residues. Germline values: CDR1 SGHRS, CDR2 YFSETQ. CDR3 in DNA: TGCGCCAGCAGCCCAACGACAGGACGCCAGAACACTGAAGCTTTCTTT. Translation: CASSPTTGRQNTEAFF.